The following is a T cell receptor (beta chain) sequence with its context. This sample is drawn from a study of blood T cell repertoires in COVID-19. In the source study's methods: From reference gene primer amplification, estimates of nucleated cell counts were derived. Generated by immunoSEQ multiplex PCR, the TCRdb table keeps only in-frame clones and is missing some. Clone size and the V and J calls come from that table; the DNA yielded D and trimming. The sample has about 190,000 clones, 60% to 85% seen once. V lost 2 bases and J lost 7, with 12 bases in between. The CDR3 spans 14 residues. Germline-derived CDR1 and CDR2 are SGHTA and FQGNSA.

V usage is TRBV7-2 and J usage is TRBJ2-1; a possible D gene is TRBD2 (7 bases). The source material was peripheral blood. The clonotype originates from a man in his fifties or sixties with active or convalescent COVID-19. CDR3 DNA sequence: TGTGCCAGCAGCTTATTTCGGGGGGCTAATGAGCAGTTCTTC. It encodes CASSLFRGANEQFF.